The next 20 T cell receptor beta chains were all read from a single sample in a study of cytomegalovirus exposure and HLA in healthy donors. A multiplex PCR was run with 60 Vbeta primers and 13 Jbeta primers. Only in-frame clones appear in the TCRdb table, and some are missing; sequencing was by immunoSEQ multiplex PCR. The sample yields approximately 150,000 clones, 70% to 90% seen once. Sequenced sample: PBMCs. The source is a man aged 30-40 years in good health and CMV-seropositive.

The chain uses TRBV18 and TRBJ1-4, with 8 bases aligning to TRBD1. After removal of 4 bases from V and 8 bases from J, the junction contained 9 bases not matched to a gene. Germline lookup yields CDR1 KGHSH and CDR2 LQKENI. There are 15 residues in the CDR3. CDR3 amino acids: CASSLQGAREEKLFF. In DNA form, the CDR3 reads TGTGCCAGCTCACTTCAGGGGGCGCGAGAGGAAAAACTGTTTTTT.

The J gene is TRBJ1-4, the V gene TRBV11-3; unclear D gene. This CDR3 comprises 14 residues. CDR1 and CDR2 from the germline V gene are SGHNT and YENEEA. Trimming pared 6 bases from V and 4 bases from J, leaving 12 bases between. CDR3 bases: TGTGCCAGCAGTTCTATGGTCGATAATGAAAAACTGTTTTTT. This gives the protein CASSSMVDNEKLFF.

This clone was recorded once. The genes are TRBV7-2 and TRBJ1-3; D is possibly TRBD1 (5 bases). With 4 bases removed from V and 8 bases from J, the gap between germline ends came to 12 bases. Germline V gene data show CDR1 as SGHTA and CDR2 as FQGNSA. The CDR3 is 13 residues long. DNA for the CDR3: TGTGCCAGCAGCTCGCAGGGTAAACACACCATATATTTT. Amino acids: CASSSQGKHTIYF.

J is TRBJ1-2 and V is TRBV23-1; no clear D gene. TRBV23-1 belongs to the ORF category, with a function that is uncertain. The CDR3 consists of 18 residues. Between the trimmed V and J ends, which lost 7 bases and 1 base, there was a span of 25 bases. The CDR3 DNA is TGCGCCAGCACTTCAATCGAGGAATTAGGAGAGAATAACTATGGCTACACCTTC. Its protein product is CASTSIEELGENNYGYTF.

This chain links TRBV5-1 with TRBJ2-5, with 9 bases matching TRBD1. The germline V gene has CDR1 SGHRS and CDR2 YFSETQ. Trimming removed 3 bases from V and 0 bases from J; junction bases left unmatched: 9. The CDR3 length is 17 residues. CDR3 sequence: CASSSGQGHRYQETQYF. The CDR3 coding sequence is TGCGCCAGCAGCTCGGGACAGGGCCACCGGTACCAAGAGACCCAGTACTTC. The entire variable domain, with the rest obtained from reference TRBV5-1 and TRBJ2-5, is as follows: KAGVTQTPRYLIKTRGQQVTLSCSPISGHRSVSWYQQTPGQGLQFLFEYFSETQRNKGNFPGRFSGRQFSNSRSEMNVSTLELGDSALYLCASSSGQGHRYQETQYFGPGTRLLVL.

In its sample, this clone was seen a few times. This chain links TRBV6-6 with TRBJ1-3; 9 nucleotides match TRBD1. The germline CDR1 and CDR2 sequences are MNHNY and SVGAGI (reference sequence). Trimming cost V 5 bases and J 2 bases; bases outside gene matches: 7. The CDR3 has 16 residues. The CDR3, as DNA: TGTGCCAGCAGTACAGGGGGCCAGAGGACTGGAAACACCATATATTTT. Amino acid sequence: CASSTGGQRTGNTIYF.

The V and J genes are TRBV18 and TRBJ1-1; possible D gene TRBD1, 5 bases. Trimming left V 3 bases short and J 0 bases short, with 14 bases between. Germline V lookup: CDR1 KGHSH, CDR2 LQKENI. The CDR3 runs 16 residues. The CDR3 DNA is TGTGCCAGCTCACCTCTGGAGCGGGGCATGAACACTGAAGCTTTCTTT. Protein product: CASSPLERGMNTEAFF.

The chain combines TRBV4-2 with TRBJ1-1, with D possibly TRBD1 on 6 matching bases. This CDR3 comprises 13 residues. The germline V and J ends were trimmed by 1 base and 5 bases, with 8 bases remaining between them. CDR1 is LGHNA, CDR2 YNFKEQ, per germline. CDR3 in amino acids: CASSQVGATEAFF. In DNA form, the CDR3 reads TGTGCCAGCAGCCAAGTGGGGGCGACTGAAGCTTTCTTT.

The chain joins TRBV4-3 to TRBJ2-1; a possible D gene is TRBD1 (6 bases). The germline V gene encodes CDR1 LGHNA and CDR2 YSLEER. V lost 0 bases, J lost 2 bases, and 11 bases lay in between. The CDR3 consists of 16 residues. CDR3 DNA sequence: TGCGCCAGCAGCCAAGATGGGGGCTCAACCTACAATGAGCAGTTCTTC. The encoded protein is CASSQDGGSTYNEQFF.

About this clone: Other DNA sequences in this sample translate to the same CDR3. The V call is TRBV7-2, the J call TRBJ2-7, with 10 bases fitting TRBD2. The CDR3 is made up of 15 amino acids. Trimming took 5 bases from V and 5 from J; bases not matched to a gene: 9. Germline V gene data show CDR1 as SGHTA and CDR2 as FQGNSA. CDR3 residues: CASSTTGTSDHEQYF. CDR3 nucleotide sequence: TGTGCCAGCAGCACCACCGGGACTAGCGACCACGAGCAGTACTTC.

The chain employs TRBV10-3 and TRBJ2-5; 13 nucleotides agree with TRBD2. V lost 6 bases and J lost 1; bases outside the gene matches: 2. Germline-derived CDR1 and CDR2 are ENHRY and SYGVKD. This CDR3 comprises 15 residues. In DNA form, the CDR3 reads TGTGCCATCAGGGGGACTAGCGGGGCCCAAGAGACCCAGTACTTC. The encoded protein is CAIRGTSGAQETQYF.

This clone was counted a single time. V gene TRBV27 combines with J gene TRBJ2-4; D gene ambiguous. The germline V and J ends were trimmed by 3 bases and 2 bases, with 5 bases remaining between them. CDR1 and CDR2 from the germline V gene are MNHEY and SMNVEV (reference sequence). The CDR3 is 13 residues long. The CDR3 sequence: CASSFSSKNIQYF. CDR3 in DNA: TGTGCCAGCAGTTTCTCGTCCAAAAACATTCAGTACTTC.

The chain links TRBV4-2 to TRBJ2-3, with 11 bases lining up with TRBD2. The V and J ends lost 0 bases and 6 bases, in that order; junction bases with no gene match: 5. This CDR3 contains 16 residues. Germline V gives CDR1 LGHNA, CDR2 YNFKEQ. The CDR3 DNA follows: TGTGCCAGCAGCCAAGAGGCTAGCGGGAGGTCTGATACGCAGTATTTT. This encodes CASSQEASGRSDTQYF.

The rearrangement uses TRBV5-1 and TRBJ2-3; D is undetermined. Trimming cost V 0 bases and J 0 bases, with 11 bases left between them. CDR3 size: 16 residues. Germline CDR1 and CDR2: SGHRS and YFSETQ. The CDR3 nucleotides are TGCGCCAGCAGCTTGGGGCAGAACCCTAGCACAGATACGCAGTATTTT. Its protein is CASSLGQNPSTDTQYF.

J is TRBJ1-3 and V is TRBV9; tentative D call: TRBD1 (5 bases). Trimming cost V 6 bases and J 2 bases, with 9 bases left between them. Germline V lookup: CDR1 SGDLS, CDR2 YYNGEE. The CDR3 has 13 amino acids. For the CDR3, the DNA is TGTGCCAGCAACGAAGGGGCTGGAAACACCATATATTTT. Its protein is CASNEGAGNTIYF.

DNA of the CDR3: TGTGCCTGGAGTCGATTATCCGGGACAGGGGGGGCCAACGTCCTGACTTTC. As protein: CAWSRLSGTGGANVLTF. The rearrangement joins TRBV30 to TRBJ2-6; 9 bases align to TRBD1. V shed 2 bases, J shed 4 bases, and the junction held 9 bases outside the gene matches. The CDR3 covers 17 residues. Germline V lookup: CDR1 GTSNPN, CDR2 SVGIG (reference sequence).

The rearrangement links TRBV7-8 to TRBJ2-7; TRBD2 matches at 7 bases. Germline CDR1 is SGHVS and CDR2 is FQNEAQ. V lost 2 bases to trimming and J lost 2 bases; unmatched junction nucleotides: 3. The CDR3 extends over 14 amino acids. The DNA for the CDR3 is TGTGCCAGCAGCTTAAGCGGGATCACCTACGAGCAGTACTTC. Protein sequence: CASSLSGITYEQYF.

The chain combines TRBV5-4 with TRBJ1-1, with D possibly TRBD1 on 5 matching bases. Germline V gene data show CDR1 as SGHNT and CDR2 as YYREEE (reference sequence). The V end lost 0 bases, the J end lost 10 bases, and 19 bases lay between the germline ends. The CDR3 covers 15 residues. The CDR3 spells CASSLAKEGRARAFF. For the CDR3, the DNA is TGTGCCAGCAGCTTGGCCAAGGAGGGGCGGGCTAGAGCTTTCTTT. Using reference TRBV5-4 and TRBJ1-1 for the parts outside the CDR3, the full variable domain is ETGVTQSPTHLIKTRGQQVTLRCSSQSGHNTVSWYQQALGQGPQFIFQYYREEENGRGNFPPRFSGLQFPNYSSELNVNALELDDSALYLCASSLAKEGRARAFFGQGTRLTVV.

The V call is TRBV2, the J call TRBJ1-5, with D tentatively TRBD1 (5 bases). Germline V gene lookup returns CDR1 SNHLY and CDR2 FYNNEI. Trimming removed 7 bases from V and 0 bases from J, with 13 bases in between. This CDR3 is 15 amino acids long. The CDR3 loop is CASNDRGYSNQPQHF. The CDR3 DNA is TGTGCCAGCAACGATCGGGGGTATAGCAATCAGCCCCAGCATTTT.

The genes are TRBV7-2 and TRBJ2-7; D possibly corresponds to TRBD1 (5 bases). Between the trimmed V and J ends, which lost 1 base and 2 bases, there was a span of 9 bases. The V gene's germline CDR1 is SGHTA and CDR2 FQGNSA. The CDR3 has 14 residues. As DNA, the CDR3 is TGTGCCAGCAGCTTAGTCAGGGCGACCTACGAGCAGTACTTC. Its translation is CASSLVRATYEQYF.